A selection of T cell receptor beta chains follows, all from one sample in a study of cytomegalovirus exposure and HLA in healthy donors. Repertoires were generated with immunoSEQ multiplex PCR, while TCRdb's copy carries only in-frame clones and drops some. Altogether 150,000 or so clones are present, almost 80% being singletons, with the ten largest covering around 0.98%. Sequencing was performed on PBMCs. These receptors originate from a woman between 50 and 59 years old in good health and CMV-seropositive. The CDR3 runs from the conserved cysteine through the conserved F or W. A D gene is named only where the DNA matches it firmly. Clone size appears in some rows only: once, few, many, or a class for an expanded clone.

v_call,clone_size,d_call,cdr3_length,j_call,cdr3_aa,cdr3_nt
TRBV2,-,-,15,TRBJ1-3,CASSVRVLSGNTIYF,TGTGCCAGCAGTGTACGGGTCCTCTCTGGAAACACCATATATTTT
TRBV10-3,-,-,13,TRBJ1-1,CAIMGAVNTEAFF,TGTGCCATCATGGGGGCGGTGAACACTGAAGCTTTCTTT
TRBV7-2,few,TRBD1,19,TRBJ2-4,CASSPQISLGQGEENIQYF,TGTGCCAGCAGCCCCCAAATATCGCTGGGACAGGGGGAAGAAAACATTCAGTACTTC
TRBV5-8,-,-,14,TRBJ1-1,CASTFGAINTEAFF,TGTGCCAGCACCTTTGGAGCAATCAACACTGAAGCTTTCTTT
TRBV28,-,TRBD2,12,TRBJ2-5,CAVQSGGETQYF,TGTGCCGTACAAAGCGGGGGAGAGACCCAGTACTTC
TRBV11-2,-,-,13,TRBJ1-3,CASSPGVGNTIYF,TGTGCCAGCAGCCCCGGAGTCGGAAACACCATATATTTT
TRBV21-1,-,-,11,TRBJ2-7,CASRLGDEQYF,TGTGCCAGCAGGCTCGGGGACGAGCAGTACTTC
TRBV4-1,-,-,16,TRBJ2-7,CASSQGVQDSITKQYF,TGCGCCAGCAGCCAAGGAGTACAGGATTCCATTACTAAGCAGTACTTC
TRBV12-5,-,-,13,TRBJ2-3,CASGSSGADTQYF,TGTGCTAGTGGTTCCTCGGGGGCAGATACGCAGTATTTT
TRBV7-9,-,-,12,TRBJ2-7,CASSPQSYEQYF,TGTGCCAGCAGCCCCCAGTCCTACGAGCAGTACTTC
TRBV25-1,-,TRBD1,14,TRBJ1-5,CASSPNGQGPPQHF,TGTGCCAGCAGTCCCAACGGACAGGGACCGCCCCAGCATTTT
TRBV6-6,once,-,15,TRBJ1-6,CASSQLRGEGSPLHF,TGTGCCAGCAGCCAACTGCGGGGCGAAGGTTCACCCCTCCACTTT
TRBV30,once,-,12,TRBJ1-6,CAWTKRESPLHF,TGTGCCTGGACAAAGAGGGAATCACCCCTCCACTTT
TRBV19,-,TRBD1,18,TRBJ2-6,CASSTGQGRSSGANVLTF,TGTGCCAGTAGTACAGGACAGGGAAGGTCCTCTGGGGCCAACGTCCTGACTTTC
TRBV13,few,-,16,TRBJ2-2,CASSPDGGHRTGELFF,TGTGCCAGCAGCCCCGACGGGGGGCATCGCACCGGGGAGCTGTTTTTT
TRBV9,-,TRBD1,16,TRBJ2-2,CASSPKDRGSTGELFF,TGTGCCAGCAGCCCAAAAGACAGGGGCTCCACCGGGGAGCTGTTTTTT
TRBV5-5,-,-,14,TRBJ1-2,CASSFVMADYGYTF,TGTGCCAGCAGCTTCGTCATGGCAGACTATGGCTACACCTTC
TRBV7-9,once,-,17,TRBJ2-3,CASSLVRISPGGDTQYF,TGTGCCAGCAGCTTAGTGCGGATCAGCCCCGGGGGAGATACGCAGTATTTT
TRBV5-1,-,TRBD2,15,TRBJ2-1,CASRQTSGGAGEQFF,TGCGCCAGCAGACAGACTAGCGGGGGGGCCGGTGAGCAGTTCTTC
TRBV18,-,-,14,TRBJ1-4,CASSPRDSNEKLFF,TGTGCCAGCTCACCGAGGGATTCTAATGAAAAACTGTTTTTT